This T cell receptor (beta chain) was sequenced in a study of OX40 agonist ivuxolimab in advanced cancers. CDR1 LNHNV and CDR2 YYDKDF come from the germline V gene (reference sequence). V shed 2 bases and J shed 6 bases, with 7 bases lying between them. The CDR3 extends over 12 amino acids. By proportion, this clone is large. Its antigen is as yet unknown. Drawing of blood for sampling happened at baseline, at cycle 4 day 1, and at cycle 7 day 1. Repertoires were generated with immunoSEQ multiplex PCR, while TCRdb's copy carries only in-frame clones and drops some. Altogether over 35,000 clones are present, around 87% being singletons, with the ten largest covering roughly 36%. Regarding the study as a whole: Clonal expansion was seen in CD4+ and CD8+ blood T cells by week 6 at 0.1 to 3.0 mg/kg. Expanded clones belonging to CD8+ T cells outnumbered, on average, those of CD4+. Antigen targets of the expanded peripheral T cells went undetermined.

The chain uses TRBV15 and TRBJ1-1, with D perhaps matching TRBD1 (5 bases). The TCR comes from an adult with an advanced solid tumor such as melanoma, head and neck, liver or kidney cancer. The input for sequencing was CD4+ or CD8+ T cells sorted from blood, taken in a trial of the OX40 agonist ivuxolimab. CDR3 nucleotide sequence: TGTGCCACCAGCAGAATGGGGGCTGAAGCTTTCTTT. Its translation: CATSRMGAEAFF.